Sequencing of this T cell receptor (beta chain) was carried out in a study of blood T cell repertoires in COVID-19. Study-wide context: Acute and convalescent COVID-19 specimens originated in the United States, Italy and Spain.

In the authors' workflow: The authors estimated nucleated cell counts from reference gene primer amplification. TCRdb keeps only in-frame clones here, not all; method: immunoSEQ multiplex PCR. The D gene and trimming were derived from the DNA, and the V and J assignments and clone size from that table. The sample lists around 120,000 clones, under 80% seen once, with 2.3% in the top ten. Per the germline V gene, CDR1 is SGDLS and CDR2 is YYNGEE. V gave up 0 bases and J gave up 6 bases, with 16 bases separating them. The CDR3 spans 15 residues. The rearrangement uses TRBV9 and TRBJ2-7; a weak D match, TRBD2 (7 bases). The sample taken for sequencing was peripheral blood. The clonotype was recovered from a man aged 70 or older with acute or convalescent COVID-19. The CDR3 protein is CASSVGGGGWSEQYF. The DNA of the CDR3 is TGTGCCAGCAGCGTAGGAGGCGGGGGCTGGAGCGAGCAGTACTTC.